A selection of T cell receptor beta chains follows, all from one sample in a study of OX40 agonist ivuxolimab in advanced cancers. Data came from immunoSEQ multiplex PCR; TCRdb stores just in-frame clones and leaves some out. The sample contains about 51,000 clones, 60% to 80% of which appear only once. Source: CD4+ or CD8+ T cells sorted from blood, taken in a trial of the OX40 agonist ivuxolimab. Source of these receptors: an adult with an advanced solid tumor such as melanoma, head and neck, liver or kidney cancer. Each CDR3 is given with its conserved first and last residue. D genes are given only for firm matches. Size is omitted from some rows. Given values are once, few, many or a class for expanded clones.

TRBJ2-3 | NA | TRBV5-5 | NA | TGTGCCAGCAGCTTGGCTCTGTGGGATACGCAGTATTTT | CASSLALWDTQYF
TRBJ1-5 | NA | TRBV30 | NA | TGTGCCTGGAGTGTAGATAGCAATCAGCCCCAGCATTTT | CAWSVDSNQPQHF
TRBJ2-3 | few | TRBV7-8 | TRBD2 | TGTGCCAGCAGCCCGCTCGGACTAGCGGGGAAAACAGATACGCAGTATTTT | CASSPLGLAGKTDTQYF
TRBJ1-2 | NA | TRBV28 | TRBD1 | TGTGCCAGCATCCCGTGGACAGGGAACTATGGCTACACCTTC | CASIPWTGNYGYTF
TRBJ2-1 | few | TRBV2 | TRBD1 | TGTGCCAGTGGGACAGACTACAATGAGCAGTTCTTC | CASGTDYNEQFF
TRBJ1-3 | once | TRBV9 | NA | TGTGCCAGCAGCGTAGAAAACAGAGGAAACACCATATATTTT | CASSVENRGNTIYF
TRBJ1-1 | NA | TRBV6-4 | NA | TGTGCCAGCAGAGCTACGACCGTGAGCACTGAAGCTTTCTTT | CASRATTVSTEAFF
TRBJ2-3 | few | TRBV6-1 | TRBD2 | TGTGCCAGCAGGGGGACTAAAGATACGCAGTATTTT | CASRGTKDTQYF
TRBJ1-2 | few | TRBV6-1 | NA | TGTGCCAGCAGTCCGACGACTGCCTATGGCTACACCTTC | CASSPTTAYGYTF
TRBJ2-1 | few | TRBV5-6 | TRBD1 | TGTGCCAGCAGCTTGGAATTGGGACAGGGTTTCAATGAGCAGTTCTTC | CASSLELGQGFNEQFF
TRBJ1-2 | once | TRBV5-4 | TRBD1 | TGTGCCAGCAGCCAAGCGGGACAGACTAACTATGGCTACACCTTC | CASSQAGQTNYGYTF
TRBJ1-3 | NA | TRBV27 | NA | TGTGCCAGCAGTTTCCCCGACAGTTCTGGAAACACCATATATTTT | CASSFPDSSGNTIYF
TRBJ1-5 | NA | TRBV19 | NA | TGTGCCACCCTCTTAGCAAGGCAGCCCCAGCATTTT | CATLLARQPQHF